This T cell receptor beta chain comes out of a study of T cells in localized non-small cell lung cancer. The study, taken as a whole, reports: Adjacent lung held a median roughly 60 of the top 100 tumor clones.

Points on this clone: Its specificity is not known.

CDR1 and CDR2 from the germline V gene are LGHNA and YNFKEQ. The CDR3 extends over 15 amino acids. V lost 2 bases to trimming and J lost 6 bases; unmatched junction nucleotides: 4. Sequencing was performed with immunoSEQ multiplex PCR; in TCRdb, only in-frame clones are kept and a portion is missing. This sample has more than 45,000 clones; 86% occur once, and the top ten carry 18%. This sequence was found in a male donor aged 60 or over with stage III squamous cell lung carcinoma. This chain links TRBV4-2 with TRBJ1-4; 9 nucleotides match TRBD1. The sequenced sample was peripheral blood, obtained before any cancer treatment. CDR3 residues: CASSQPQGAHEKLFF. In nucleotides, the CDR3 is TGTGCCAGCAGCCAACCACAGGGGGCGCATGAAAAACTGTTTTTT.